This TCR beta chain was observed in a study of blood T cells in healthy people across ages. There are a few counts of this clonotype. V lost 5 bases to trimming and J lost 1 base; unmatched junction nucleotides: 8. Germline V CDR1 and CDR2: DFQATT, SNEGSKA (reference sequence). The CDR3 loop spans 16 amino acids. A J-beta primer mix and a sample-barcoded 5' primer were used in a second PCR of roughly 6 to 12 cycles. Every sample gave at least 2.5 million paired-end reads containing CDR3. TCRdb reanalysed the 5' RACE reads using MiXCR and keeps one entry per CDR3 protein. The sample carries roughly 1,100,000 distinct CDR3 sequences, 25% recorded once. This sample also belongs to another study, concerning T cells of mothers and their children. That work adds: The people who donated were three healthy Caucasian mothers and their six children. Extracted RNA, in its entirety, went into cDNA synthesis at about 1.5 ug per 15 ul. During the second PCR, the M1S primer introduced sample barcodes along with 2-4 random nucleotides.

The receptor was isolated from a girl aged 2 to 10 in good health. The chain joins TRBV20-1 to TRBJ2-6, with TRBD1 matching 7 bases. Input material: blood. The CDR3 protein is CSAAQGKGSGANVLTF. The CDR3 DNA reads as TGCAGTGCTGCACAGGGGAAGGGTTCTGGGGCCAACGTCCTGACTTTC.